Listed here is a single T cell receptor beta chain. Its target is not known. Primers: 60 Vbeta forward and 13 Jbeta reverse. Data came from immunoSEQ multiplex PCR; TCRdb stores just in-frame clones and leaves some out. Of roughly 140,000 clones in the sample, approximately 80% are singletons; the top ten hold about 7.1%. This specimen belongs to a study of cytomegalovirus exposure and HLA in healthy donors. Germline lookup yields CDR1 SGHAT and CDR2 FQNNGV. The CDR3 runs 14 residues. Trimming removed 5 bases at V and 1 base at J, with 8 bases between. Points from the study as a whole: Rare TCR sequences dominated, though some public TCRs recurred in many donors. Sequences of the TCR beta chain were said to predict the HLA-A and HLA-B alleles of most subjects accurately. Later analysis associated a missense DCLRE1C variant with TCR beta V- and J-gene trimming.

The rearrangement links TRBV11-2 to TRBJ2-2; weak D call: TRBD2 (6 bases). Specimen: PBMCs. The source is a woman aged 45-60 years in good health and CMV-seropositive. CDR3 bases: TGTGCCAGCAGCCGGGGACTGAACACCGGGGAGCTGTTTTTT. It codes for CASSRGLNTGELFF.